The following is a T cell receptor (beta chain) sequence with its context. Only in-frame clones appear in the TCRdb table, and some are missing; sequencing was by immunoSEQ multiplex PCR. Among 60,000 to 90,000 clones, about 83% were seen once, and the ten largest hold roughly 0.76%. The data belong to a study of OX40 agonist ivuxolimab in advanced cancers. The sequence derives from an adult with an advanced solid tumor such as melanoma, head and neck, liver or kidney cancer. The sequences come from CD4+ or CD8+ T cells sorted from blood, collected in a trial of the OX40 agonist ivuxolimab.

In nucleotides, the CDR3 is TGTGCCTGGATGGGTAAGGCACCACCTTTCTCTGGAAACACCATATATTTT. Translated: CAWMGKAPPFSGNTIYF. The chain uses TRBV30 and TRBJ1-3; no clear D. The CDR3 has 17 residues. CDR1 GTSNPN and CDR2 SVGIG come from the germline V gene (reference sequence). Trimming removed 4 bases at V and 0 bases at J, with 19 bases between. The full variable domain, with the rest looked up from reference TRBV30 and TRBJ1-3, is SQTIHQWPATLVQPVGSPLSLECTVEGTSNPNLYWYRQAAGRGLQLLFYSVGIGQISSEVPQNLSASRPQDRQFILSSKKLLLSDSGFYLCAWMGKAPPFSGNTIYFGEGSWLTVV.